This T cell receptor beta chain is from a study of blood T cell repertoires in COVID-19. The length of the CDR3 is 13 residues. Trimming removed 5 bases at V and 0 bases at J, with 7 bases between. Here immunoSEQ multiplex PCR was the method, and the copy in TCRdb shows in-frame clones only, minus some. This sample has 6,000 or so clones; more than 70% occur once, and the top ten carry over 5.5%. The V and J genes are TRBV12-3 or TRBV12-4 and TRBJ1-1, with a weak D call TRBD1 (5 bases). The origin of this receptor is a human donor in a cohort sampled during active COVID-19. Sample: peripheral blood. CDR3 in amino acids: CASSQGMNTEAFF. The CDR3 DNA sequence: TGTGCCAGCAGTCAGGGCATGAACACTGAAGCTTTCTTT.